The rows below give T cell receptor beta chains drawn from one sample of a study of T cell changes during pregnancy in multiple sclerosis. Method: immunoSEQ multiplex PCR; TCRdb's copy keeps in-frame clones and lacks some. The data show about 80,000 clones, around nine tenths seen once. The sequencing here drew on CD4+ T cells from peripheral blood mononuclear cells, taken before pregnancy. The receptors come from a female donor with multiple sclerosis, enrolled in a pregnancy study. Each CDR3 is given with its conserved first and last residue. A D gene is named only where the DNA matches it firmly. The listing skips clone size in some rows; elsewhere it reads once, few, many or a size class.

CDR3aa: CASSPRGQGGNYGYTF; CDR3nt: TGTGCCAGCTCACCTCGTGGACAGGGGGGAAACTATGGCTACACCTTC; j_gene: TRBJ1-2; abundance: -; v_gene: TRBV18; d_gene: TRBD1
CDR3aa: CASSEAGAAYNEQFF; CDR3nt: TGTGCCAGCAGTGAAGCGGGAGCAGCCTACAATGAGCAGTTCTTC; j_gene: TRBJ2-1; abundance: -; v_gene: TRBV6-1; d_gene: -
CDR3aa: CASSFSEGQETQYF; CDR3nt: TGTGCCAGCAGTTTTAGTGAGGGTCAAGAGACCCAGTACTTC; j_gene: TRBJ2-5; abundance: once; v_gene: TRBV6-5; d_gene: -
CDR3aa: CASSPMVAGANVLTF; CDR3nt: TGTGCCAGCAGCCCTATGGTAGCTGGGGCCAACGTCCTGACTTTC; j_gene: TRBJ2-6; abundance: -; v_gene: TRBV9; d_gene: -
CDR3aa: CASSAAGVNYGYTF; CDR3nt: TGTGCCAGCAGTGCGGCAGGGGTTAACTATGGCTACACCTTC; j_gene: TRBJ1-2; abundance: -; v_gene: TRBV6-1; d_gene: -
CDR3aa: CASSLQGAEAFF; CDR3nt: TGTGCCAGCAGTTTGCAGGGCGCTGAAGCTTTCTTT; j_gene: TRBJ1-1; abundance: -; v_gene: TRBV25-1; d_gene: -
CDR3aa: CASSRSRDRGRLDYGYTF; CDR3nt: TGCGCCAGCAGCCGATCCCGGGACAGGGGGCGCCTTGACTATGGCTACACCTTC; j_gene: TRBJ1-2; abundance: -; v_gene: TRBV5-1; d_gene: TRBD1
CDR3aa: CASSRTGGATNEKLFF; CDR3nt: TGTGCCAGCAGCCGGACAGGGGGTGCAACTAATGAAAAACTGTTTTTT; j_gene: TRBJ1-4; abundance: -; v_gene: TRBV5-5; d_gene: TRBD1
CDR3aa: CASSSRGSTEAFF; CDR3nt: TGTGCCAGCAGCTCCAGGGGGTCTACTGAAGCTTTCTTT; j_gene: TRBJ1-1; abundance: -; v_gene: TRBV11-2; d_gene: TRBD1
CDR3aa: CATMWGRGTGELFF; CDR3nt: TGTGCCACAATGTGGGGCCGGGGGACCGGGGAGCTGTTTTTT; j_gene: TRBJ2-2; abundance: -; v_gene: TRBV27; d_gene: -